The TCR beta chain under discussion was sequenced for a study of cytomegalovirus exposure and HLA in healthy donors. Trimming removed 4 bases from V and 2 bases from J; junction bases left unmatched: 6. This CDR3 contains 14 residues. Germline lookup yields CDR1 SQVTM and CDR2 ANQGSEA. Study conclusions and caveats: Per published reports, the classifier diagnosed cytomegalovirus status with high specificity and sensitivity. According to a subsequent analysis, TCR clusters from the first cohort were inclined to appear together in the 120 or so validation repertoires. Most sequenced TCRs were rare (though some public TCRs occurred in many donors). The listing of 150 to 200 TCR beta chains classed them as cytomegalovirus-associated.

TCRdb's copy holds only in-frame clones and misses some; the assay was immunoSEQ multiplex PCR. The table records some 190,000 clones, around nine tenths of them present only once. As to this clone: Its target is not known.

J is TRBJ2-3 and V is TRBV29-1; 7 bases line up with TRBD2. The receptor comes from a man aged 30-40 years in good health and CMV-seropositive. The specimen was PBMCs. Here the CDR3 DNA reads TGCAGCGTTGTAGGCGGGAGAAACACAGATACGCAGTATTTT. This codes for CSVVGGRNTDTQYF.